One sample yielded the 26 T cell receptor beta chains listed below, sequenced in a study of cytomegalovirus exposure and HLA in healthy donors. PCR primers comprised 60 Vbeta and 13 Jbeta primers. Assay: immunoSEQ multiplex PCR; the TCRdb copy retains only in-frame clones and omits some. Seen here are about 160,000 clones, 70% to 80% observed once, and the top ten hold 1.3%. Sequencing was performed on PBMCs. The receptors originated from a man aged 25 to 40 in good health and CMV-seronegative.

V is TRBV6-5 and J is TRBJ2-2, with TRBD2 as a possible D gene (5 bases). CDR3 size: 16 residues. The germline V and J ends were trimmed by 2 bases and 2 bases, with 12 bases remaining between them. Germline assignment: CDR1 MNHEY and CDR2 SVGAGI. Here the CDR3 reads CASSYGGLGNTGELFF. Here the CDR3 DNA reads TGTGCCAGCAGTTACGGAGGACTGGGAAACACCGGGGAGCTGTTTTTT.

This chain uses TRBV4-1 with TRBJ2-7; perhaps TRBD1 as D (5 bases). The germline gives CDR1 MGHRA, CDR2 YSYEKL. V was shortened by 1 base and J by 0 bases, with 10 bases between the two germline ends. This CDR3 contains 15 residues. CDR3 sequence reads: CASSQGTGNSYEQYF. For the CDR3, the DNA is TGCGCCAGCAGCCAAGGCACAGGCAACTCCTACGAGCAGTACTTC.

The CDR3 region is CASSFTGTSPHEQYF. DNA for the CDR3: TGTGCCAGCAGTTTCACCGGGACTAGTCCCCACGAGCAGTACTTC. The chain couples TRBV27 to TRBJ2-7; 8 nucleotides align to TRBD2. V lost 3 bases and J lost 5; bases outside the gene matches: 9. This CDR3 has 15 amino acids. Germline CDR1 reads MNHEY; CDR2 reads SMNVEV (reference sequence).

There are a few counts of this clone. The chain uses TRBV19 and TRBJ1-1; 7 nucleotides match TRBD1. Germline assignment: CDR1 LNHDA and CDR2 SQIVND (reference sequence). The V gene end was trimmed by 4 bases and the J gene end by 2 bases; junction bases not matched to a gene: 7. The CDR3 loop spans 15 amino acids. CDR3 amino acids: CASSTGQADNTEAFF. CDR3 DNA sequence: TGTGCCAGTAGTACCGGACAGGCCGATAACACTGAAGCTTTCTTT.

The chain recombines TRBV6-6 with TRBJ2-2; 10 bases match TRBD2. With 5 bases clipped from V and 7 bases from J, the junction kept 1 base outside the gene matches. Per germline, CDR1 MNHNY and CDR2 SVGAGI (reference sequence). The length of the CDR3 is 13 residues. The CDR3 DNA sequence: TGTGCCAGCAGTAGCGGGGGGGGCGGGGAGCTGTTTTTT. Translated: CASSSGGGGELFF.

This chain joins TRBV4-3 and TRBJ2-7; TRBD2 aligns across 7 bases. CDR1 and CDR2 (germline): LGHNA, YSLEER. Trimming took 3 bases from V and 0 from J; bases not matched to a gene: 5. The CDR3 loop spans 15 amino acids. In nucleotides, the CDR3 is TGCGCCAGCAGCCAGGCCACGGGGGGCTCCTACGAGCAGTACTTC. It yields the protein CASSQATGGSYEQYF.

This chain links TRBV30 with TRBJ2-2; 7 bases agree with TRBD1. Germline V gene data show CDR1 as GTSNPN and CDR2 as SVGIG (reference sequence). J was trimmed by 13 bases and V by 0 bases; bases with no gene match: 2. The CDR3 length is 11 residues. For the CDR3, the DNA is TGTGCCTGGAGTGTACAGGGGTGGCTGTTTTTT. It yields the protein CAWSVQGWLFF.

CDR3 protein: CASSSTGVVETQYF. The CDR3, as DNA: TGTGCCAGCAGTTCGACAGGGGTGGTGGAGACCCAGTACTTC. This chain connects TRBV27 to TRBJ2-5; 8 bases align to TRBD1. Germline-derived CDR1 and CDR2 are MNHEY and SMNVEV (reference sequence). Trimming at V came to 4 bases and at J to 5 bases, leaving 6 bases not matched to a gene. The CDR3 is made up of 14 amino acids.

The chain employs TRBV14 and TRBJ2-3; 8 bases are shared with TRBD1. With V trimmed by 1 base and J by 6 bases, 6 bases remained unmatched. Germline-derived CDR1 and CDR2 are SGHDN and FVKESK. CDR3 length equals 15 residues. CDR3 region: CASSQVGQGADTQYF. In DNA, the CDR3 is TGTGCCAGCAGCCAAGTCGGGCAGGGGGCTGATACGCAGTATTTT.

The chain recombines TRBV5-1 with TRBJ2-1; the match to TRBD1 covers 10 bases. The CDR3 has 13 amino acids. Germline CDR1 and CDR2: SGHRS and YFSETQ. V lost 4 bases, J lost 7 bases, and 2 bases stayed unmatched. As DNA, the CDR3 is TGCGCCAGCAGCCAGGACAGGGGGAATGAGCAGTTCTTC. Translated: CASSQDRGNEQFF.

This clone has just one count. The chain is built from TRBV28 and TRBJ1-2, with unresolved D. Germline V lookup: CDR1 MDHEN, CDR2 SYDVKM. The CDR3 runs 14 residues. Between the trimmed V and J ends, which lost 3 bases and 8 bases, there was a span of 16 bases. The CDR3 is CASSLSRSIWGYTF. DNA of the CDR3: TGTGCCAGCAGTTTGTCCCGCAGTATATGGGGCTACACCTTC.

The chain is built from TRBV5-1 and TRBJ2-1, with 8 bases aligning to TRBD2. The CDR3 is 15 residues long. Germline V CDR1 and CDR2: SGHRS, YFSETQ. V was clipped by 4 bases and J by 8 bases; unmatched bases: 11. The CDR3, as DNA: TGCGCCAGCAGCGAGCAACCGGGGGGGCCTGATGAGCAGTTCTTC. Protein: CASSEQPGGPDEQFF. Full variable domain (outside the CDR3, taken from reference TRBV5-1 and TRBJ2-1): KAGVTQTPRYLIKTRGQQVTLSCSPISGHRSVSWYQQTPGQGLQFLFEYFSETQRNKGNFPGRFSGRQFSNSRSEMNVSTLELGDSALYLCASSEQPGGPDEQFFGPGTRLTVL.

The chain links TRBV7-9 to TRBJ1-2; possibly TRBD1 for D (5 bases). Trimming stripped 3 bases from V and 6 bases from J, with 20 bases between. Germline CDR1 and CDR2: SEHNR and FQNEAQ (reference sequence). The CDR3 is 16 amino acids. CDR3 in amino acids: CASSFQLLGGEDGYTF. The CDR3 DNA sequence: TGTGCCAGCAGCTTTCAATTATTGGGGGGAGAGGATGGCTACACCTTC.

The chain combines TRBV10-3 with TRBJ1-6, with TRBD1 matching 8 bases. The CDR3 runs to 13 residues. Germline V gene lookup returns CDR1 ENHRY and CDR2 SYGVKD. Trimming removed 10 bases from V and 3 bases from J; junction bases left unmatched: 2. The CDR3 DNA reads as TGTGCCAGTGGACAGGGCTATAATTCACCCCTCCACTTT. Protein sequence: CASGQGYNSPLHF.

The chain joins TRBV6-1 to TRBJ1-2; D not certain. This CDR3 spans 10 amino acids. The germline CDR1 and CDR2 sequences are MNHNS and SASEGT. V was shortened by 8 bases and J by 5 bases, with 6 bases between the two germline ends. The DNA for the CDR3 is TGTGCCAGCCTAAGTTATGGCTACACCTTC. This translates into CASLSYGYTF.

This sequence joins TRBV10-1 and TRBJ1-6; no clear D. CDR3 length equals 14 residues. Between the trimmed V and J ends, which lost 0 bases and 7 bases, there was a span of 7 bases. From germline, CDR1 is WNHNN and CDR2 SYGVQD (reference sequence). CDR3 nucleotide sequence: TGCGCCAGCAGTGAGTCGTACGGGAATTCACCCCTCCACTTT. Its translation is CASSESYGNSPLHF.

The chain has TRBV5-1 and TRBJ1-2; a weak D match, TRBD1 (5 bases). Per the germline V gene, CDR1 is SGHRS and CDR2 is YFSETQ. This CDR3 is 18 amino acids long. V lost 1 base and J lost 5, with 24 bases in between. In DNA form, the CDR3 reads TGCGCCAGCAGCTTGTTTTTCATCAGGGTCGGCGATCCTTATGGCTACACCTTC. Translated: CASSLFFIRVGDPYGYTF.

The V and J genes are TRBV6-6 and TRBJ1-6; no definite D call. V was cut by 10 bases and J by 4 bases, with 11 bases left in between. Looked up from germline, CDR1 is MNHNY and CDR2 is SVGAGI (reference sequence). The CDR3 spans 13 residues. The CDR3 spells CATQAPYNSPLHF. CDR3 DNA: TGTGCCACACAAGCGCCGTATAATTCACCCCTCCACTTT.

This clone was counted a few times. The CDR3 nucleotides read TGCGCCAGCAGCCAAGTGACACAGGGAAATGGCTACACCTTC. It codes for CASSQVTQGNGYTF. The chain joins TRBV4-3 to TRBJ1-2, with D maybe TRBD1 (6 bases). Germline lookup yields CDR1 LGHNA and CDR2 YSLEER. With 1 base removed from V and 6 bases from J, the gap between germline ends came to 12 bases. This CDR3 is 14 amino acids long.

The CDR3 protein is CASSLSTGDSSYEQYF. Here the CDR3 DNA reads TGCGCCAGCAGCTTGTCCACAGGCGATAGCTCCTACGAGCAGTACTTC. This chain uses TRBV5-1 with TRBJ2-7, with D possibly being TRBD1 (5 bases). V dropped 1 base and J dropped 0 bases, with 14 bases sitting between them. This CDR3 contains 16 residues. Germline V lookup: CDR1 SGHRS, CDR2 YFSETQ.

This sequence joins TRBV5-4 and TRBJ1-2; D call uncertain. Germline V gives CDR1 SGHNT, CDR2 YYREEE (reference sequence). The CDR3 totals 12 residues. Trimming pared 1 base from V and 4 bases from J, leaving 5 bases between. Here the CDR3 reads CASSLTAYGYTF. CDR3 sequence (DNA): TGTGCCAGCAGCTTGACAGCCTATGGCTACACCTTC.

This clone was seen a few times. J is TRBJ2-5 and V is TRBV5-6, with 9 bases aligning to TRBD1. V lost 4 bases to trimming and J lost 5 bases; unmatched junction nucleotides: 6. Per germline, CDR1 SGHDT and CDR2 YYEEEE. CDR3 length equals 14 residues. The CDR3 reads CASSETGGAETQYF. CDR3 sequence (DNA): TGTGCCAGCAGCGAAACAGGGGGCGCGGAGACCCAGTACTTC.

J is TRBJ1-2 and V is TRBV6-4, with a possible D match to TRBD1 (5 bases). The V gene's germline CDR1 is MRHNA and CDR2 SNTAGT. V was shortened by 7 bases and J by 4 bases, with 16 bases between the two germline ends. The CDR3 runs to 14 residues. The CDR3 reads CASTPGGGGYGYTF. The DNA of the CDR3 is TGTGCCAGCACCCCGGGGGGGGGTGGCTATGGCTACACCTTC.

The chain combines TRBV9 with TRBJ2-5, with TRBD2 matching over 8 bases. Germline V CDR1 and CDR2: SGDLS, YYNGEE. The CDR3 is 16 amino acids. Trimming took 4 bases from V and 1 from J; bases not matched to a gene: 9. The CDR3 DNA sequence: TGTGCCAGCAGCAATGGAGCGGGGGCAACCCAAGAGACCCAGTACTTC. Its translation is CASSNGAGATQETQYF. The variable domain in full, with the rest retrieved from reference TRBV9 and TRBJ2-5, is DSGVTQTPKHLITATGQRVTLRCSPRSGDLSVYWYQQSLDQGLQFLIQYYNGEERAKGNILERFSAQQFPDLHSELNLSSLELGDSALYFCASSNGAGATQETQYFGPGTRLLVL.

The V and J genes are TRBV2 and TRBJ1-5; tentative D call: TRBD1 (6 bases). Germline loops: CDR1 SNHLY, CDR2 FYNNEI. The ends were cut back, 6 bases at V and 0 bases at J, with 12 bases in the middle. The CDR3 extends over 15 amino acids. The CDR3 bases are TGTGCCAGCAGAGGGGGTCCCTATAGCAATCAGCCCCAGCATTTT. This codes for CASRGGPYSNQPQHF.

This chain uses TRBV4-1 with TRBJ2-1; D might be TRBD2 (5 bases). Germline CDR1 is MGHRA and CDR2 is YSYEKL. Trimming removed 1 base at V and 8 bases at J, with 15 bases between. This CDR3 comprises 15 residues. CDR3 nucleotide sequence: TGCGCCAGCAGCCAAGGGAGGACGGCGGGCCATGAGCAGTTCTTC. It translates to CASSQGRTAGHEQFF.